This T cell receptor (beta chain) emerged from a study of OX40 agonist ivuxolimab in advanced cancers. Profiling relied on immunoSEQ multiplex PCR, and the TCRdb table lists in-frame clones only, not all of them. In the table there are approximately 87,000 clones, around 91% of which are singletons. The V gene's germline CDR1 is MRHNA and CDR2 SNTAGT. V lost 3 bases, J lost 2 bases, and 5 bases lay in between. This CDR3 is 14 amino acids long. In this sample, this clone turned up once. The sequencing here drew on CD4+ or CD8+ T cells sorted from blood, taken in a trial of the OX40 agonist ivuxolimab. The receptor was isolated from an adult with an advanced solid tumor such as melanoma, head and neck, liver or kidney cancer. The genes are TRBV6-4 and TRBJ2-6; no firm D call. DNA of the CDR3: TGTGCCAGCAGTGAGGGCGCTGGGGCCAACGTCCTGACTTTC. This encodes CASSEGAGANVLTF.